The 2 T cell receptor beta chains listed next were all sequenced from one sample in a study of T cells in Graves' hyperthyroidism and ophthalmopathy. Regions amplified from RNA transcripts were the TCR beta CDR3 regions. HTBI primers were the set used in a first-round RT-PCR of the TCR CDR3. TCRdb reprocessed the multiplex PCR reads with MiXCR, giving one entry per CDR3 protein. Among around 700,000 distinct CDR3 sequences, about 17% were seen once, and the ten largest hold 16%. The specimen was blood. All receptors come from a woman aged 50 to 65 with Graves' hyperthyroidism that later progressed to Graves' ophthalmopathy.

This clonotype was detected a few times. The V and J genes are TRBV12-3 or TRBV12-4 and TRBJ2-5; D not certain. CDR3 size: 16 residues. V was cut by 8 bases and J by 5 bases, with 24 bases left in between. CDR3 sequence reads: CASGSPRVSRYETQYF. The DNA of the CDR3 is TGTGCCAGCGGGTCCCCCCGGGTTTCTCGGTACGAGACCCAGTACTTC.

CDR3 in amino acids: CASSRSMGIGMNTEAFF. In nucleotides, the CDR3 is TGCGCCAGTAGCAGGAGTATGGGTATTGGGATGAACACTGAAGCTTTCTTT. The chain recombines TRBV5-1 with TRBJ1-1; no firm D call. Germline V lookup: CDR1 SGHRS, CDR2 YFSETQ. V was pared by 8 bases and J by 0 bases, with 23 bases between. The CDR3 consists of 17 residues.